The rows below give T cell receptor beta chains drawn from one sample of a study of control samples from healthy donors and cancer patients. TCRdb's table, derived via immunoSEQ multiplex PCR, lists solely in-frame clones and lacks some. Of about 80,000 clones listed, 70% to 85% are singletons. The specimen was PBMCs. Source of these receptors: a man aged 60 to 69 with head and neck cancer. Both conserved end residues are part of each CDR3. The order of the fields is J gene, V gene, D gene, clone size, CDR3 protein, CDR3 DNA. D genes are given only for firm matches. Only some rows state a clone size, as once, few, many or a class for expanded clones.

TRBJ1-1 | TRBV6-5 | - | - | CASIQRGANTEAFF | TGTGCCAGCATCCAACGGGGGGCCAACACTGAAGCTTTCTTT
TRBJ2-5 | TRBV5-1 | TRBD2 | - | CASSGAGRAGETQYF | TGCGCCAGCAGCGGGGCCGGGAGGGCCGGAGAGACCCAGTACTTC
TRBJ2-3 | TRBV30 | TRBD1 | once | CASDPGGAWDTQYF | TGTGCCTCCGACCCAGGGGGCGCATGGGATACGCAGTATTTT
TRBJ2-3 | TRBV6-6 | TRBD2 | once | CASSFGLAGGPHSTDTQYF | TGTGCCAGCAGCTTCGGACTAGCGGGAGGTCCTCATAGCACAGATACGCAGTATTTT
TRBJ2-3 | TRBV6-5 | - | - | CASSLTLPDTQYF | TGTGCCAGCAGTTTGACCCTACCAGATACGCAGTATTTT
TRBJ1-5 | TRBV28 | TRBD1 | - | CASSSTGGWQPQHF | TGTGCCAGCAGTTCGACAGGGGGTTGGCAGCCCCAGCATTTT
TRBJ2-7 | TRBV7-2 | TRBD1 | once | CASSWGQGGSYEQYF | TGTGCCAGCAGCTGGGGACAGGGGGGGTCCTACGAGCAGTACTTC
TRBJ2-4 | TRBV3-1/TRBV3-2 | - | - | CAGSRRLELPPYF | TGTGCCGGCAGCCGAAGACTTGAACTACCGCCGTACTTC
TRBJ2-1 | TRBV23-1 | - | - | CASSHVAIPLYNEQFF | TGCGCCAGCAGTCATGTAGCGATCCCTTTGTACAATGAGCAGTTCTTC
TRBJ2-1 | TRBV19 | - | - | CASTTWGAGGNEQFF | TGTGCCAGTACCACTTGGGGGGCAGGCGGCAATGAGCAGTTCTTC
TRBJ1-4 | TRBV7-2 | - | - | CASSTRGGDEKLFF | TGTGCCAGCAGCACCAGGGGAGGGGATGAAAAACTGTTTTTT
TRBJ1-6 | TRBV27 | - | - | CASTPTGGNSPLHF | TGTGCCAGCACCCCGACAGGTGGAAATTCACCCCTCCACTTT
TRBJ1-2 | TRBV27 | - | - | CASSFGAQDNYGYTF | TGTGCCAGCAGTTTTGGGGCGCAGGACAACTATGGCTACACCTTC
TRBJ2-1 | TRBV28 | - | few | CASSPSASSYNEQFF | TGTGCCAGCAGTCCCTCAGCCAGCTCCTACAATGAGCAGTTCTTC
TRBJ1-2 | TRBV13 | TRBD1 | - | CASSFRDRENGYTF | TGTGCCAGCAGCTTCCGGGACAGGGAAAATGGCTACACCTTC
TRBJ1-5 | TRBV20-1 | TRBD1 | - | CSASSGQGFGQPQHF | TGCAGTGCTAGTAGTGGACAGGGGTTCGGGCAGCCCCAGCATTTT
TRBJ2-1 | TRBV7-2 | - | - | CASSWGGVSYNEQFF | TGTGCCAGCAGCTGGGGCGGGGTCTCCTACAATGAGCAGTTCTTC
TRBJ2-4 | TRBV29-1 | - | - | CSVFVAKNIQYF | TGCAGCGTTTTTGTCGCCAAAAACATTCAGTACTTC
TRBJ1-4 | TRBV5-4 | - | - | CASSPRVGVNEKLFF | TGTGCCAGCAGCCCCCGGGTGGGGGTTAATGAAAAACTGTTTTTT
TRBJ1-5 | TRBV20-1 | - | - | CSARRDQPQHF | TGCAGTGCTAGACGGGATCAGCCCCAGCATTTT
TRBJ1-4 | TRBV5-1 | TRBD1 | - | CASSHPGTAFNEKLFF | TGCGCCAGCAGCCATCCCGGGACAGCATTTAATGAAAAACTGTTTTTT
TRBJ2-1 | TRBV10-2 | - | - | CAAGSFAYNEQFF | TGCGCCGCCGGGTCTTTTGCTTACAATGAGCAGTTCTTC
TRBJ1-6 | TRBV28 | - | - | CASNFLRARSSPLHF | TGTGCCAGCAATTTTCTCCGGGCCCGGTCGTCACCCCTCCACTTT
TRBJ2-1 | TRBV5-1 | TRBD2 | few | CASSFRPSGRGNEQFF | TGCGCCAGCAGCTTTCGACCTAGCGGGAGGGGCAATGAGCAGTTCTTC
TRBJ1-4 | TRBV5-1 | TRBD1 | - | CASSLETQGSGEKLFF | TGCGCCAGCAGCTTGGAAACACAGGGGTCGGGCGAAAAACTGTTTTTT
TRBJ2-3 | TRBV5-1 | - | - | CASSLAQTTDTQYF | TGCGCCAGCAGCTTGGCGCAGACGACAGATACGCAGTATTTT
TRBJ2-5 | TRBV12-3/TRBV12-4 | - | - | CASSLTGSQYF | TGTGCCAGCAGTTTAACAGGGAGCCAGTACTTC
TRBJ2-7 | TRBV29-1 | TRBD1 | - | CSGRRTGDYEQYF | TGCAGCGGAAGAAGGACAGGGGACTACGAGCAGTACTTC
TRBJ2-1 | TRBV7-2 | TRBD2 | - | CASSLASGRSNEQFF | TGTGCCAGCAGCTTAGCTAGCGGGAGGAGCAATGAGCAGTTCTTC
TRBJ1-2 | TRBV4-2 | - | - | CASSQDRAHSYYGYTF | TGTGCCAGCAGCCAAGATAGGGCCCACAGCTACTATGGCTACACCTTC
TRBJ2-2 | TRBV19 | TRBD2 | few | CASSIGLAGVGTGELFF | TGTGCCAGTAGTATAGGACTAGCGGGAGTAGGGACCGGGGAGCTGTTTTTT
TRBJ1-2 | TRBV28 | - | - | CASSFGSGYTF | TGTGCCAGCAGTTTTGGTAGCGGCTACACCTTC
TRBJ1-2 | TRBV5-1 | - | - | CASSLDADGYTF | TGCGCCAGCAGCTTGGATGCCGATGGCTACACCTTC
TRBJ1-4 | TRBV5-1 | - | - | CASSLEGVARKLFF | TGCGCCAGCAGCTTGGAGGGAGTCGCGAGGAAACTGTTTTTT
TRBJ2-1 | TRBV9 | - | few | CASSHRTDLGEQFF | TGTGCCAGCAGCCACCGGACAGATCTGGGTGAGCAGTTCTTC
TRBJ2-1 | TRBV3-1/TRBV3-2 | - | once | CASSQDVGSLLIGEQFF | TGTGCCAGCAGCCAAGACGTCGGCAGTCTTTTGATTGGGGAGCAGTTCTTC
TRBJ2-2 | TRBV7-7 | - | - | CASSLDSNTGELFF | TGTGCCAGCAGCTTAGACTCGAACACCGGGGAGCTGTTTTTT
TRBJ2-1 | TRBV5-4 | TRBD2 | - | CASSLGVVVAGDNEQFF | TGTGCCAGCAGCTTGGGGGTAGTGGTAGCGGGGGACAATGAGCAGTTCTTC
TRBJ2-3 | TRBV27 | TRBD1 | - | CASRSKWTGGTDTQYF | TGTGCCAGCAGATCAAAATGGACAGGGGGCACAGATACGCAGTATTTT
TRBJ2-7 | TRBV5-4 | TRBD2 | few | CASSARREGGYEQYF | TGTGCCAGCAGCGCCCGTCGGGAGGGAGGCTACGAGCAGTACTTC
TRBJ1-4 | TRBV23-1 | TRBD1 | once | CASSQQQGALMF | TGCGCCAGCAGTCAACAACAGGGGGCCCTGATGTTC
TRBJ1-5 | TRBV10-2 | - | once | CASSESAPFIEPQHF | TGCGCCAGCAGTGAGTCGGCTCCCTTTATTGAGCCCCAGCATTTT
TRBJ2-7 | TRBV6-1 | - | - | CASSSPAGTRYEQYF | TGTGCCAGCAGTAGCCCCGCCGGGACTCGGTACGAGCAGTACTTC
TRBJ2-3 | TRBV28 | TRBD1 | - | CASSFDRGVDTQYF | TGTGCCAGCAGTTTCGACAGGGGGGTTGATACGCAGTATTTT
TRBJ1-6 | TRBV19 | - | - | CASSTGTRTRSPLHF | TGTGCCAGTAGTACCGGGACGAGGACAAGATCACCCCTCCACTTT
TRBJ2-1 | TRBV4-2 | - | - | CASSQGRAYNEQFF | TGTGCCAGCAGCCAAGGTAGGGCCTACAATGAGCAGTTCTTC